This T cell receptor (beta chain) comes out of a study of response to subunit inactivated influenza vaccine. TCRdb re-analysed the RT-PCR reads in MiXCR, keeping a single row per CDR3 protein. The sample shows hundreds of thousands of distinct CDR3 sequences, approximately 12% of them seen only once. A remark on this clonotype: Antigen specificity is unknown.

Study results and limitations: Authors proposed each seasonal influenza vaccination draws in few new T cells.

Deletions cut 4 bases from V and 0 bases from J, with 11 bases between. This CDR3 comprises 15 residues. Germline loops: CDR1 LGHNA, CDR2 YSLEER. This specimen consisted of PBMCs from blood, obtained 45 days after vaccination. This sequence originates from a man aged 45 to 65 who received an inactivated influenza vaccine. The chain combines TRBV4-3 with TRBJ2-3; possible D gene TRBD2, 6 bases. CDR3 DNA: TGCGCCAGCAGCCGTCGACTAGGTAGCACAGATACGCAGTATTTT. Its translation: CASSRRLGSTDTQYF.